A selection of T cell receptor beta chains follows, all from one sample in a study of graft-versus-host responses after intestinal transplantation. These TCRs are of unknown antigen specificity. Using immunoSEQ multiplex PCR, the repertoire was profiled, and TCRdb retains in-frame clones only, with some absent. The sample lists tens of thousands of clones, around 90% occurring once. Sequencing used unstimulated CD4+ T cells sorted from spleen or lymph node cells, obtained before intestinal transplant. These receptors originate from a human donor who received an intestinal transplant. Each CDR3 is given with its conserved first and last residue. Fields, in order: J gene, V gene, clone size, D gene, CDR3 protein, CDR3 DNA. The D gene is left open where the match is weak. Clone size is shown for a subset of rows, as once, few, many or a class of expanded clone.

TRBJ2-2,TRBV6-6,.,.,CASRGEAPSSTGELFF,TGTGCCAGCAGAGGAGAGGCTCCTTCCAGTACGGGGGAGCTGTTTTTT
TRBJ1-2,TRBV28,.,.,CASSLRGAYGYTF,TGTGCCAGCAGCCTCCGGGGGGCGTATGGCTACACCTTC
TRBJ1-2,TRBV18,.,TRBD1,CASSPRDSPYGYTF,TGTGCCAGCTCACCGCGGGACAGTCCCTATGGCTACACCTTC
TRBJ1-4,TRBV7-8,.,.,CASSLEALGRNSKEKLFF,TGTGCCAGCAGCTTAGAAGCTTTGGGTAGGAACAGTAAAGAAAAACTGTTTTTT
TRBJ2-2,TRBV7-8,.,TRBD1,CASSLRPQGPGELFF,TGTGCCAGCAGCTTGCGACCACAGGGGCCCGGGGAGCTGTTTTTT
TRBJ1-2,TRBV28,once,TRBD1,CASSWKDRVNYGYTF,TGTGCCAGCAGTTGGAAGGACAGGGTAAACTATGGCTACACCTTC
TRBJ2-5,TRBV19,few,.,CASSIDFVVETQYF,TGTGCCAGTAGTATAGACTTCGTAGTAGAGACCCAGTACTTC
TRBJ1-6,TRBV6-5,.,TRBD1,CASSYSAGGNSPLHF,TGTGCCAGCAGTTACTCGGCAGGGGGGAATTCACCCCTCCACTTT
TRBJ1-2,TRBV4-2,once,TRBD1,CASSQDRGRGRQQGPDYGYTF,TGTGCCAGCAGCCAAGATAGGGGCAGGGGGCGACAGCAAGGGCCCGACTATGGCTACACCTTC
TRBJ2-7,TRBV30,.,.,CAWRGETEQYF,TGTGCCTGGAGAGGCGAGACAGAGCAGTACTTC
TRBJ2-6,TRBV5-1,.,.,CASSLWPGTDSGANVLTF,TGCGCCAGCAGCTTGTGGCCAGGAACAGACTCTGGGGCCAACGTCCTGACTTTC
TRBJ2-2,TRBV5-1,.,TRBD1,CASSRRTGGHTGELFF,TGCGCCAGCAGCCGCCGGACAGGGGGTCACACCGGGGAGCTGTTTTTT
TRBJ1-5,TRBV28,.,TRBD1,CASSQGQGNNQPQHF,TGTGCCAGCAGTCAGGGACAGGGTAACAATCAGCCCCAGCATTTT
TRBJ2-7,TRBV6-1,.,TRBD1,CASSDRWPKGATISYEQYF,TGTGCCAGCAGTGATAGATGGCCTAAGGGGGCTACGATCTCCTACGAGCAGTACTTC
TRBJ1-4,TRBV7-9,.,TRBD1,CASSSFPVGTGLFF,TGTGCCAGCAGCTCCTTTCCCGTCGGGACAGGATTATTTTTT
TRBJ2-7,TRBV7-8,.,TRBD2,CASSLASGGIYEQYF,TGTGCCAGCAGCTTAGCCAGCGGGGGGATATACGAGCAGTACTTC
TRBJ2-7,TRBV28,.,TRBD1,CASKGAEQYF,TGTGCCAGCAAGGGGGCCGAGCAGTACTTC
TRBJ1-1,TRBV5-1,.,.,CASSLAPEDTEAFF,TGCGCCAGCAGCTTGGCCCCCGAGGACACTGAAGCTTTCTTT
TRBJ1-1,TRBV6-5,.,.,CASSYQGRATEAFF,TGTGCCAGCAGTTACCAGGGGAGGGCAACTGAAGCTTTCTTT
TRBJ2-3,TRBV5-4,.,.,CASSMERGTDTQYF,TGTGCCAGCAGCATGGAGAGGGGCACAGATACGCAGTATTTT
TRBJ2-7,TRBV18,.,.,CASSPLGASVFGQYF,TGTGCCAGCTCACCATTGGGGGCGTCGGTCTTCGGGCAGTACTTC
TRBJ2-7,TRBV28,.,.,CASSFPGLGEQYF,TGTGCCAGCAGTTTCCCAGGGTTGGGTGAGCAGTACTTC
TRBJ2-1,TRBV2,.,.,CASRRDSYNEQFF,TGTGCCAGCAGGCGGGACAGTTACAATGAGCAGTTCTTC
TRBJ2-3,TRBV4-1,once,.,CASSQDHRLSDTQYF,TGCGCCAGCAGCCAAGATCATCGACTTTCAGATACGCAGTATTTT
TRBJ1-6,TRBV6-5,once,.,CASRQTDRAPLHF,TGTGCCAGCAGACAGACGGACAGAGCACCCCTCCACTTT
TRBJ1-1,TRBV19,.,.,CASSQNLDSYTEAFF,TGTGCCAGTAGTCAAAACCTGGACAGTTACACTGAAGCTTTCTTT